The 10 T cell receptor beta chains in this list originate from one sample, sequenced in a study of blood T cell repertoires in COVID-19. Method: immunoSEQ multiplex PCR; TCRdb's copy keeps in-frame clones and lacks some. The sample shows about 80,000 clones, roughly 86% of them seen only once. The sample comprised peripheral blood. These receptors came from a man between 65 and 85 years old with acute or convalescent COVID-19.

V and J are TRBV13 and TRBJ2-1, with D perhaps matching TRBD1 (5 bases). Trimming took off 5 bases at V and 9 bases at J, with 17 bases between the two ends. CDR1 is PRHDT and CDR2 is FYEKMQ in the germline V gene (reference sequence). The CDR3 totals 14 residues. Here the CDR3 DNA reads TGTGCCAGCAGCGACAACCATAGGGGTAGTGAGCAGTTCTTC. This sequence encodes CASSDNHRGSEQFF.

The table lists this clone with a few counts. The V and J genes are TRBV16 and TRBJ1-2, with D uncertain. The CDR3 covers 15 residues. The germline V gene encodes CDR1 KGHSY and CDR2 FQNENV. V was clipped by 0 bases and J by 0 bases, with 8 bases between them. CDR3 in amino acids: CASSQSYSPNYGYTF. DNA for the CDR3: TGTGCCAGCAGCCAATCTTACAGTCCTAACTATGGCTACACCTTC.

This clone has only one observation. The chain combines TRBV13 with TRBJ2-2, with TRBD1 identical over 8 bases. Trimming cost V 8 bases and J 1 base; bases outside gene matches: 6. Germline CDR1 is PRHDT and CDR2 is FYEKMQ (reference sequence). The CDR3 covers 15 residues. This chain's CDR3 is CASRPGGVNTGELFF. The CDR3 DNA reads as TGTGCCAGCCGCCCAGGGGGCGTGAACACCGGGGAGCTGTTTTTT.

The chain carries TRBV11-2 and TRBJ1-2; tentative D call: TRBD1 (5 bases). The germline CDR1 and CDR2 sequences are SGHAT and FQNNGV. The CDR3 totals 13 residues. V was cut by 7 bases and J by 4 bases, with 13 bases left in between. The CDR3 protein is CASNRWGSYGYTF. The CDR3 DNA reads as TGTGCCAGCAACAGGTGGGGTTCCTATGGCTACACCTTC.

The CDR3 here is CASSILRYGTVFVGNQPQHF. CDR3 nucleotide sequence: TGTGCCAGTAGTATCCTTCGCTACGGGACAGTCTTCGTTGGTAATCAGCCCCAGCATTTT. V is TRBV19 and J is TRBJ1-5, with TRBD1 identical over 7 bases. J lost 4 bases, V lost 3 bases, and 21 bases had no gene match. From germline, CDR1 is LNHDA and CDR2 SQIVND (reference sequence). This CDR3 comprises 20 residues.

The V gene is TRBV4-1, the J gene TRBJ2-1, with 7 bases identical to TRBD2. CDR1 and CDR2 (germline): MGHRA, YSYEKL. The CDR3 runs 17 residues. The J segment lost 2 bases and the V segment lost 4 bases, leaving 11 bases of the junction unmatched. The CDR3 region has the DNA TGCGCCAGCAGCCGGGGAGGACTAGTGGTGACCTACAATGAGCAGTTCTTC. It encodes CASSRGGLVVTYNEQFF.

The CDR3 is CASSFQRGDSYNEQFF. The CDR3 DNA reads TGTGCCAGCAGTTTCCAGCGGGGGGACTCCTACAATGAGCAGTTCTTC. The genes are TRBV28 and TRBJ2-1; 9 nucleotides line up with TRBD2. The CDR3 has 16 amino acids. Per the germline V gene, CDR1 is MDHEN and CDR2 is SYDVKM. Germline trimming cut 3 bases from V and 0 bases from J; bases unmatched to any gene: 3.

This chain connects TRBV9 to TRBJ1-6; D is perhaps TRBD1 (6 bases). V was shortened by 0 bases and J by 9 bases, with 13 bases between the two germline ends. Germline assignment: CDR1 SGDLS and CDR2 YYNGEE. The CDR3 loop spans 15 amino acids. CDR3 residues: CASSVVAQGSSPLHF. In DNA, the CDR3 is TGTGCCAGCAGCGTAGTGGCACAGGGAAGTTCACCCCTCCACTTT. The variable domain in full, completed from reference TRBV9 and TRBJ1-6, reads DSGVTQTPKHLITATGQRVTLRCSPRSGDLSVYWYQQSLDQGLQFLIQYYNGEERAKGNILERFSAQQFPDLHSELNLSSLELGDSALYFCASSVVAQGSSPLHFGNGTRLTVT.

The J gene is TRBJ1-1, the V gene TRBV29-1; D not resolved. V was trimmed by 3 bases and J by 0 bases, leaving 8 bases between them. The CDR3 consists of 13 residues. Germline loops: CDR1 SQVTM, CDR2 ANQGSEA. The CDR3 here is CSVDWRMNTEAFF. Written as DNA, the CDR3 is TGCAGCGTTGATTGGAGGATGAACACTGAAGCTTTCTTT.

The gene calls are TRBV7-9 and TRBJ2-7, with a tentative D call TRBD2 (6 bases). The V and J ends lost 3 bases and 0 bases respectively, with 9 bases between them. Germline V gene data show CDR1 as SEHNR and CDR2 as FQNEAQ (reference sequence). The CDR3 extends over 14 amino acids. CDR3 bases: TGTGCCAGCAGCTTGGAGGGCCCCTCCTACGAGCAGTACTTC. Its protein product is CASSLEGPSYEQYF.